Listed below are T cell receptor beta chains from one sample, sequenced in a study of response to subunit inactivated influenza vaccine. TCRdb redid the calling of the RT-PCR reads with MiXCR, one entry per CDR3 protein. The sample holds approximately 730,000 distinct CDR3 sequences, approximately 15% seen once. Sequenced here: PBMCs from blood, sampled 14 days before vaccination. The receptors derive from a man aged 45 to 65 who received an inactivated influenza vaccine. The CDR3 runs from the conserved cysteine through the conserved F or W. Each record gives: CDR3 protein, clone size, V gene. Clone size is shown for a subset of rows, as once, few, many or a class of expanded clone.

CDR3aa: CASSVSSGRTDTQYF
abundance: few
v_gene: TRBV9

CDR3aa: CASISFPGAGTEAFF
abundance: few
v_gene: TRBV5-1

CDR3aa: CASSKAPHQGSYNEQFF
abundance: few
v_gene: TRBV21-1

CDR3aa: CASTGGVGQGSYEQYF
abundance: .
v_gene: TRBV28

CDR3aa: CASSELRGRNNEQFF
abundance: few
v_gene: TRBV2

CDR3aa: CSVKGQAYEQYF
abundance: few
v_gene: TRBV29-1

CDR3aa: CASSPGLFDEQFF
abundance: few
v_gene: TRBV7-9

CDR3aa: CSASDRRSSYEQYF
abundance: .
v_gene: TRBV20-1

CDR3aa: CASSSTLADTQYF
abundance: .
v_gene: TRBV6-1

CDR3aa: CASSIIRQGQETQYF
abundance: few
v_gene: TRBV28